This TCR beta chain was captured in a study of blood T cell repertoires in COVID-19. The CDR3 totals 16 residues. The V gene lost 3 bases and the J gene lost 4 bases, with 13 bases spanning the gap. Germline V CDR1 and CDR2: LGHDT, YNNKEL (reference sequence). Sequencing used immunoSEQ multiplex PCR; TCRdb keeps in-frame clones, though not all of them. The sample shows some 130,000 clones, 84% of them seen only once. The TCR comes from a human donor in a cohort sampled during active COVID-19. The J gene is TRBJ2-6, the V gene TRBV3-1 (or the pseudogene TRBV3-2); weak D call: TRBD1 (5 bases). Input material: peripheral blood. The CDR3 reads CASSQFLRAGANVLTF. Written as DNA, the CDR3 is TGTGCCAGCAGCCAGTTCCTCAGGGCCGGGGCCAACGTCCTGACTTTC.